This paragraph reports one T cell receptor beta chain. With V trimmed by 3 bases and J by 7 bases, 4 bases remained unmatched. Germline values: CDR1 SGHDT, CDR2 YYEEEE. The CDR3 length is 14 residues. The data are from a study of blood T cell repertoires in COVID-19. Here immunoSEQ multiplex PCR was the method, and the copy in TCRdb shows in-frame clones only, minus some. The sample lists about 340,000 clones, about nine tenths occurring once. Enrolled during active infection, Seattle patients were then followed longitudinally. This receptor was obtained from a woman in her sixties or seventies with COVID-19, enrolled during active disease. This chain uses TRBV5-6 with TRBJ1-5, with TRBD1 matching 10 bases. Input material: peripheral blood. CDR3 nucleotide sequence: TGTGCCAGCAGCTCGGGACAGGGGAACCAGCCCCAGCATTTT. Amino acid sequence: CASSSGQGNQPQHF.